Here is one T cell receptor (beta chain) with its context. Its antigen is currently not known. No per-base quality is available; no much larger clone lies one base away. The data stem from a study of follicular helper T cells after annual influenza vaccination (TCRdb year 2017). As for the study more broadly: Blood was drawn on days 0, 7 and 28 after each seasonal influenza vaccination. To study recall of cTfh clones, some subjects were followed through successive annual vaccinations in the 2013-2014, 2014-2015 and 2015-2016 seasons. One week after vaccination, a second recruited cohort of about a dozen subjects (Table S1) displayed a similar ICOS+CD38+ cTfh response. Six subjects had multi-year samples: four covered two vaccination seasons and two covered three seasons. Samples from 2013-2014 were cryopreserved, whereas samples from about 2015 were processed immediately after collection. General conclusions and limits of the study: Day 7 ICOS+CD38+ clones were most often found later in ICOS-CD38- cTfh, suggesting that subset may serve as a memory reservoir. Successive annual vaccinations recalled a recurrent oligoclonal ICOS+CD38+ cTfh response that contained tetramer and AIM influenza-specific clonotypes. ICOS+CD38+ cTfh clonality correlated with the frequency of that population, and its change correlated with the change in circulating plasmablast frequency. Only roughly 9.5-22% of analyzed cells yielded productive TCRB sequences, so sampling of rare clonotypes was not possible.

The library was generated by the immunoSEQ multiplex PCR assay. Adaptive Biotechnologies handled the TCRB amplification, library preparation, sequencing and preliminary bioinformatics at Survey level resolution. For TCRB sequencing, genomic DNA from sorted cTfh populations was amplified by multiplex PCR. In the source study's methods: In R, clonality was calculated as 1 minus the normalized Shannon entropy, and the Gini index was computed using the R package ineq. The overlap score was defined as the summed counts of shared sequences divided by the total counts of all sequences in both compared samples. Significance of shared clonotypes was assessed by Fisher's exact test, with a theoretical repertoire of 10^7 TCRB sequences assumed. In TCRdb, the immuneACCESS table is reduced to in-frame sequences with V and J assigned. These tables do not hold every clone; where another copy was compared, an unresolved V gene accounts for under half, and the others remain unexplained. That table supplies the V and J calls and clone size; D and trimming were determined from the DNA. In all, the sample holds some 10,000 clones, and 75% to 90% of those were seen once. Of the sample, 4.1% falls within the top ten clones.

The time point label, read with the paper, signifies: 2015-2016 season, 7 days after influenza vaccination. Adults received seasonal inactivated influenza vaccine (Fluvarix), and TCRB sequencing tracked sorted blood CD4 subsets before and after vaccination. To be eligible, subjects had to live in the community and must not have received influenza vaccine in the previous 6 months. Subjects were excluded for influenza vaccine contraindications, substance abuse, HIV/AIDS, active malignancy, immunomodulatory medication, or active illness such as respiratory infection. Per time point, between 40 and 100 mL of blood was sampled. Circulating Tfh were defined as non-naive CD4+CXCR5+PD-1+ cells, and these cells were sorted into ICOS+CD38+ and ICOS-CD38- fractions. Ficoll-Paque PLUS or SepMate separation was used to isolate PBMC. Before DNA was extracted, the cell subsets were sorted from PBMC using a BD FACS Aria.

The specimen was CXCR5+ CD38- circulating T follicular helper cells from blood, collected 7 days after influenza vaccination. The cell subset or site label, as the study defines it: circulating Tfh, non-naive CD4+CXCR5+PD-1+ (ICOS+CD38+ or ICOS-CD38-). This clonotype was sampled from an adult who received the influenza vaccine.

The CDR3 region has the sequence CASSLEEAGGNTDTQYF. The nucleotide sequence is TGTGCCAGCAGCTTAGAGGAAGCGGGGGGCAACACAGATACGCAGTATTTT. The sequence links TRBV11-2 to TRBJ2-3; TRBD2 fits 9 bases in the junction. Clipping removes 0 bases from V and 2 bases from J, with 6 as the unmatched junction base count. Sequences SGHAT (CDR1) and FQNNGV (CDR2) are obtained from the germline V gene. Measured from the cysteine to the phenylalanine, the CDR3 is 17 residues long. Left in the record is the CDR3 DNA by itself, 51 bases read in frame from the first base. The CDR3, completed at both ends by the reference TRBV11-2 and TRBJ2-3 genes, gives the full variable domain EAGVAQSPRYKIIEKRQSVAFWCNPISGHATLYWYQQILGQGPKLLIQFQNNGVVDDSQLPKDRFSAERLKGVDSTLKIQPAKLEDSAVYLCASSLEEAGGNTDTQYFGPGTRLTVL.